This passage covers 24 T cell receptor beta chains from one sample sequenced in a study of blood T cell repertoires in COVID-19. TCRdb's table, derived via immunoSEQ multiplex PCR, lists solely in-frame clones and lacks some. The sample lists 250,000 to 350,000 clones; 87% were seen once. What was sequenced was peripheral blood. Source of these receptors: a man aged 18 to 30 with active or convalescent COVID-19.

The V call is TRBV12-5, the J call TRBJ2-2; no clear D gene. This CDR3 contains 13 residues. Germline CDR1 is LGHNT and CDR2 is FRNRAP. Between the trimmed V and J ends, which lost 5 bases and 5 bases, there was a span of 9 bases. CDR3 protein: CASGRGETGELFF. In DNA, the CDR3 is TGTGCTAGTGGTCGAGGTGAAACCGGGGAGCTGTTTTTT.

The V gene is TRBV5-4, the J gene TRBJ2-7; TRBD1 aligns across 7 bases. The CDR3 sequence is 15 residues long. The V and J ends lost 0 bases and 4 bases, in that order; junction bases with no gene match: 7. Germline-derived CDR1 and CDR2 are SGHNT and YYREEE (reference sequence). The CDR3 DNA is TGTGCCAGCAGCTTGGCCGTAGGGGGCGAATACGAGCAGTACTTC. Translation gives CASSLAVGGEYEQYF.

V is TRBV29-1 and J is TRBJ2-3; D gene unclear. This CDR3 has 12 amino acids. CDR1 and CDR2 (germline): SQVTM, ANQGSEA. V lost 5 bases, J lost 4 bases, and 10 bases lay in between. CDR3 coding DNA: TGCAGCGTTCCAGGCCCCCCAGATACGCAGTATTTT. Its protein product is CSVPGPPDTQYF.

CDR3 DNA sequence: TGTGCCAGCAGCTTAGCTCAGGGCCGCACCGGGGAGCTGTTTTTT. This translates into CASSLAQGRTGELFF. V and J are TRBV7-2 and TRBJ2-2; possible D gene TRBD1, 5 bases. The V gene's germline CDR1 is SGHTA and CDR2 FQGNSA. This CDR3 spans 15 amino acids. With 0 bases removed from V and 4 bases from J, the gap between germline ends came to 9 bases.

The V call is TRBV10-3, the J call TRBJ2-1; maybe TRBD2 (6 bases). CDR1 is ENHRY, CDR2 SYGVKD, per germline. Deletions cut 6 bases from V and 0 bases from J, with 15 bases between. This CDR3 is built from 16 residues. CDR3 sequence (DNA): TGTGCCATCAGAGGAAGCGGGTTGAGCTCCTACAATGAGCAGTTCTTC. Translated: CAIRGSGLSSYNEQFF.

This chain joins TRBV11-2 and TRBJ2-1; D perhaps matches TRBD1 (5 bases). V shed 1 base and J shed 0 bases, with 13 bases lying between them. This CDR3 spans 17 amino acids. Germline V lookup: CDR1 SGHAT, CDR2 FQNNGV. The CDR3 bases are TGTGCCAGCAGCTTAGCCCTCAGGGCTAGCTCCTACAATGAGCAGTTCTTC. Translating it yields CASSLALRASSYNEQFF.

This clone was seen only a few times. V and J are TRBV14 and TRBJ2-3; 11 positions match TRBD2. CDR3 length equals 15 residues. Germline CDR1 reads SGHDN; CDR2 reads FVKESK. The V gene end was trimmed by 3 bases and the J gene end by 6 bases; junction bases not matched to a gene: 5. The CDR3 coding sequence is TGTGCCAGCAGCCAGACTAGCGGGGTTTTGGATACGCAGTATTTT. Its protein product is CASSQTSGVLDTQYF.

The chain uses TRBV7-9 and TRBJ2-7; TRBD2 matches 9 bases. CDR1 is SEHNR, CDR2 FQNEAQ, per germline (reference sequence). The junction had 8 bases not matched to a gene; V was cut back by 10 bases and J by 1 base. This CDR3 comprises 14 residues. The CDR3 region has the DNA TGTGCCATCGGGGGGCTAGCGGGATCCTACGAGCAGTACTTC. Amino acid sequence: CAIGGLAGSYEQYF.

The chain recombines TRBV5-6 with TRBJ2-1, with TRBD1 matching over 8 bases. Germline CDR1 and CDR2: SGHDT and YYEEEE. The CDR3 is 15 amino acids. J lost 6 bases, V lost 2 bases, and 7 bases had no gene match. The CDR3 loop is CASSFRGQVGNEQFF. The CDR3 DNA is TGTGCCAGCAGCTTCAGGGGGCAGGTAGGCAATGAGCAGTTCTTC. Complete variable domain (other parts from reference TRBV5-6 and TRBJ2-1): DAGVTQSPTHLIKTRGQQVTLRCSPKSGHDTVSWYQQALGQGPQFIFQYYEEEERQRGNFPDRFSGHQFPNYSSELNVNALLLGDSALYLCASSFRGQVGNEQFFGPGTRLTVL.

The chain employs TRBV18 and TRBJ1-2; tentative D call: TRBD1 (6 bases). Germline V gives CDR1 KGHSH, CDR2 LQKENI. V lost 0 bases and J 3 bases, leaving 14 bases between the germline ends. The CDR3 has 16 residues. Here the CDR3 reads CASSPPFAGADYGYTF. As DNA, the CDR3 is TGTGCCAGCTCACCACCCTTTGCAGGGGCAGACTATGGCTACACCTTC.

The chain employs TRBV20-1 and TRBJ2-1, with unresolved D. The CDR3 sequence is 12 residues long. Germline V gene data show CDR1 as DFQATT and CDR2 as SNEGSKA (reference sequence). The V end was cut by 3 bases, the J end by 9 bases, with 12 bases between. CDR3 nucleotide sequence: TGCAGTGCTAGTCTCGATGGGCGTGAGCAGTTCTTC. Translating it yields CSASLDGREQFF.

This rearrangement joins TRBV2 to TRBJ2-7, with TRBD1 matching 7 bases. The CDR3 has 15 amino acids. CDR1 and CDR2 (germline): SNHLY, FYNNEI. V lost 3 bases, J lost 2 bases, and 7 bases stayed unmatched. The CDR3 is CASSEVRGNTYEQYF. In DNA form, the CDR3 reads TGTGCCAGCAGTGAGGTCAGGGGGAACACCTACGAGCAGTACTTC.

The chain uses TRBV21-1 and TRBJ2-3; TRBD1 reflects the table's D call only, with no check against the DNA. TRBV21-1 is classified as a pseudogene. The CDR3 is 17 residues long. The CDR3 nucleotides are TGTGCCAGCACCCGAGACCTGAGTGGGACAGACATAGATACGCAGTATTTT. It translates to CASTRDLSGTDIDTQYF.

The V and J genes are TRBV14 and TRBJ1-4; 7 nucleotides agree with TRBD1. The J segment lost 11 bases and the V segment lost 2 bases, leaving 11 bases of the junction unmatched. Germline-derived CDR1 and CDR2 are SGHDN and FVKESK. The CDR3 has 15 amino acids. This CDR3 is CASSQFWQGESKLFF. Here the CDR3 DNA reads TGTGCCAGCAGCCAATTCTGGCAGGGGGAGTCGAAACTGTTTTTT.

This clone was seen just once. This chain uses TRBV6-5 with TRBJ1-2; 7 bases align to TRBD1. V dropped 6 bases and J dropped 5; count of bases not matched to a gene: 9. This CDR3 region has 14 residues. The germline CDR1 and CDR2 sequences are MNHEY and SVGAGI. The CDR3: CASSPRDRNYGYTF. The CDR3 nucleotides read TGTGCCAGCAGCCCAAGGGACAGAAATTATGGCTACACCTTC.

The CDR3 coding sequence is TGTGCCAGCAGTTACATCCCGGGATCCTATAATTCACCCCTCCACTTT. Translated, it gives CASSYIPGSYNSPLHF. V is TRBV6-2 or TRBV6-3 and J is TRBJ1-6, with no clear D. The germline gives CDR1 MNHEY, CDR2 SVGEGT. The CDR3 spans 16 residues. Trimming pared 2 bases from V and 1 base from J, leaving 9 bases between.

The chain recombines TRBV7-9 with TRBJ1-3; no reliable D call. The germline CDR1 and CDR2 sequences are SEHNR and FQNEAQ (reference sequence). The V and J ends lost 0 bases and 0 bases respectively, with 9 bases between them. The CDR3 is 16 amino acids. This chain's CDR3 is CASSLAEAASGNTIYF. The CDR3 bases are TGTGCCAGCAGCTTAGCGGAGGCAGCCTCTGGAAACACCATATATTTT.

The V call is TRBV29-1, the J call TRBJ2-4; weak D call: TRBD1 (5 bases). This CDR3 contains 11 residues. The germline gives CDR1 SQVTM, CDR2 ANQGSEA. Trimming cost V 7 bases and J 8 bases, with 12 bases left between them. The CDR3 loop reads CSAEARDIQYF. In nucleotides, the CDR3 is TGCAGCGCCGAGGCCAGGGACATTCAGTACTTC.

The chain uses TRBV11-2 and TRBJ2-6; 7 nucleotides match TRBD2. The junction had 16 bases not matched to a gene; V was cut back by 0 bases and J by 11 bases. Germline V gives CDR1 SGHAT, CDR2 FQNNGV. This CDR3 region has 18 residues. The DNA of the CDR3 is TGTGCCAGCAGCTTAGATCCGGGGAGGGTATTTAATTCGGACGTCCTGACTTTC. This gives the protein CASSLDPGRVFNSDVLTF.

This rearrangement joins TRBV13 to TRBJ1-2; TRBD1 is a possible D gene (5 bases). Germline CDR1 reads PRHDT; CDR2 reads FYEKMQ (reference sequence). There are 16 residues in the CDR3. The V end was cut by 5 bases, the J end by 2 bases, with 18 bases between. The CDR3 loop reads CASSRIRGDANYGYTF. The DNA of the CDR3 is TGTGCCAGCAGCCGAATTCGGGGGGACGCAAACTATGGCTACACCTTC. Together with reference TRBV13 and TRBJ1-2, the CDR3 gives the full variable domain: AAGVIQSPRHLIKEKRETATLKCYPIPRHDTVYWYQQGPGQDPQFLISFYEKMQSDKGSIPDRFSAQQFSDYHSELNMSSLELGDSALYFCASSRIRGDANYGYTFGSGTRLTVV.

The chain uses TRBV5-8 and TRBJ1-5, with 7 bases fitting TRBD1. CDR3 length: 15 residues. Trimming removed 0 bases from V and 5 bases from J; junction bases left unmatched: 5. CDR1 and CDR2 (germline): SGHTS, YDEGEE. CDR3 sequence (DNA): TGTGCCAGCAGCTTGGGGACAGGTTCTCATCAGCCCCAGCATTTT. Its translation: CASSLGTGSHQPQHF.

The chain has TRBV5-1 and TRBJ1-1; D is unresolved. Deletions cut 2 bases from V and 3 bases from J, with 11 bases between. Germline V gene data show CDR1 as SGHRS and CDR2 as YFSETQ. This CDR3 has 14 amino acids. The CDR3 sequence is CASSFRGFDTEAFF. For the CDR3, the DNA is TGCGCCAGCAGCTTTAGAGGGTTTGACACTGAAGCTTTCTTT.

The V and J genes are TRBV5-1 and TRBJ2-7; the match to TRBD1 covers 7 bases. Germline CDR1 is SGHRS and CDR2 is YFSETQ. The V and J ends lost 0 bases and 3 bases, in that order; junction bases with no gene match: 6. This CDR3 has 15 amino acids. CDR3 in amino acids: CASSLDAGGFYEQYF. CDR3 nucleotide sequence: TGCGCCAGCAGCTTGGATGCAGGGGGTTTCTACGAGCAGTACTTC.

The chain joins TRBV19 to TRBJ1-5; D is uncertain. Trimming pared 4 bases from V and 9 bases from J, leaving 16 bases between. CDR1 and CDR2 (germline): LNHDA, SQIVND (reference sequence). This CDR3 is 14 amino acids long. The CDR3 is CASSRREGVGPQHF. The DNA of the CDR3 is TGTGCCAGTAGTAGACGGGAAGGAGTGGGGCCCCAGCATTTT.